The rows below give T cell receptor beta chains drawn from one sample of a study of CD8 T cells in Susac syndrome. TCRdb called the immunoSEQ multiplex PCR reads again in MiXCR, with one record for every CDR3 protein. Of 180,000 or so distinct CDR3 sequences detected, about 93% appear once; the ten largest clones hold 0.099%. The source material was CD4+ T cells from PBMCs. These receptors were obtained from a human donor with Susac syndrome. Both conserved end residues are part of each CDR3. A D gene is named only where the DNA matches it firmly. Rows give clone size only sometimes, using once, few, many, or a class for an expanded clone.

>.|TRBV30|once|TRBJ1-2
TGTGCCGGAATCAGGGGCGGGAACTATGGCTACACCTTC
CAGIRGGNYGYTF
>.|TRBV18|.|TRBJ2-5
TGTGCCAGCTCACCCTCACCGAACCAAGAGACCCAGTACTTC
CASSPSPNQETQYF
>.|TRBV18|.|TRBJ2-7
TGTGCCAGCTCACCACCGCCCCCATACGAGCAGTACTTC
CASSPPPPYEQYF
>.|TRBV7-9|.|TRBJ1-1
TGTGCCAGCAGCTCCTCAGGTGAAGCTTTCTTT
CASSSSGEAFF
>.|TRBV5-1|.|TRBJ2-7
TGCGCCAGCAGAAGTCAGGGGAGCTCCTACGAGCAGTACTTC
CASRSQGSSYEQYF
>TRBD2|TRBV19|.|TRBJ2-5
TGTGCCAGTAGCTCGGGGGGGACCCAGTACTTC
CASSSGGTQYF
>TRBD1|TRBV18|.|TRBJ1-1
TGTGCCAGCTCACCACCGGCACAGGGGGGAGTGGAAGCTTTCTTT
CASSPPAQGGVEAFF
>TRBD2|TRBV27|.|TRBJ2-3
TGTGCCAGGGGGACTAGCAAGGATACGCAGTATTTT
CARGTSKDTQYF
>.|TRBV5-1|.|TRBJ1-1
TGCGCCAGCAGCTTGGCCGGGACGGTTAACACTGAAGCTTTCTTT
CASSLAGTVNTEAFF
>TRBD2|TRBV20-1|.|TRBJ2-1
TGCAGTGCTAGGAGCGGGGGGGCGAATGAGCAGTTCTTC
CSARSGGANEQFF
>.|TRBV2|.|TRBJ2-7
TGTGCCACTAACAGGGATGTCGAGCAGTACTTC
CATNRDVEQYF
>TRBD2|TRBV6-2/TRBV6-3|.|TRBJ2-3
TGTGCCAGCAGTTCCGGGACTAGCGCGGTCACAGATACGCAGTATTTT
CASSSGTSAVTDTQYF
>TRBD2|TRBV20-1|once|TRBJ2-1
TGCAGTCCTATAGCGGGAGAAAGAGGGCAGTTCTTC
CSPIAGERGQFF
>.|TRBV4-2|once|TRBJ1-1
TGTGCCAGCAGCCAAGATCCCGGTGGAACGACTGAAGCTTTCTTT
CASSQDPGGTTEAFF
>TRBD1|TRBV5-1|once|TRBJ2-5
TGCGCCAGCACCCAGGACAGGGGGATGGCAGAGACCCAGTACTTC
CASTQDRGMAETQYF
>.|TRBV29-1|.|TRBJ2-1
TGCAGCGTCTCCCAGCCCCGAGCGGAACACTACAATGAGCAGTTCTTC
CSVSQPRAEHYNEQFF
>.|TRBV12-3/TRBV12-4|.|TRBJ2-7
TGTGCCTCCGGACAGTCTCCCTACGAGCAGTACTTC
CASGQSPYEQYF
>.|TRBV6-1|.|TRBJ2-4
TGTGCCAGCATTCCCGGGGGTACTGCAAAAAACATTCAGTACTTC
CASIPGGTAKNIQYF
>.|TRBV12-5|.|TRBJ1-5
TGTGCTAGTGGTTTGACTCCTGACCAGCCCCAGCATTTT
CASGLTPDQPQHF
>.|TRBV6-6|.|TRBJ2-7
TGTGCCAGCTACCTGTGGACGGTTACCTACGAGCAGTACTTC
CASYLWTVTYEQYF
>TRBD1|TRBV2|.|TRBJ2-5
TGTGCCAGCAGTGAACGGTGGCAGGGGGCTGGAGAGACCCAGTACTTC
CASSERWQGAGETQYF
>TRBD1|TRBV2|.|TRBJ1-4
TGTGCCAGCAGTGGAGGGACAGGACTGGAGGAAAAACTGTTTTTT
CASSGGTGLEEKLFF
>.|TRBV7-9|.|TRBJ1-2
TGTGCCAGCAGCTTGGATACAGGGTGGGAGGGCTACACCTTC
CASSLDTGWEGYTF
>.|TRBV6-6|.|TRBJ1-3
TGTGCCAGCAGCGAACTCTATAACACCATATATTTT
CASSELYNTIYF
>.|TRBV2|.|TRBJ2-3
TGTGCCAGCAGTCCCATTGCCCTCACAGATACGCAGTATTTT
CASSPIALTDTQYF
>.|TRBV20-1|.|TRBJ1-2
TGCAGTGCTGGCATACAGGACTATGGCTACACCTTC
CSAGIQDYGYTF
>.|TRBV7-2|.|TRBJ2-3
TGTGCCAGCAGCTTATGGGCGGGTTACACAGATACGCAGTATTTT
CASSLWAGYTDTQYF
>.|TRBV20-1|.|TRBJ1-5
TGCAGTGCCCCGGTGGGGGGGCCGAGAAATCAGCCCCAGCATTTT
CSAPVGGPRNQPQHF
>TRBD1|TRBV20-1|once|TRBJ1-3
TGCAGTGGGGGGACAGGGAAAGTTAACACCATATATTTT
CSGGTGKVNTIYF
>.|TRBV20-1|.|TRBJ2-7
TGCAGTGCCCTAAGGACAGAAACCTACGAGCAGTACTTC
CSALRTETYEQYF
>.|TRBV20-1|.|TRBJ1-1
TGCAGTGCTAGTGAGAGGATGGGGGATGAAGCTTTCTTT
CSASERMGDEAFF
>.|TRBV5-8|.|TRBJ2-6
TGTGCCAGCAGCACCAGGGTTGGGGCCAACGTCCTGACTTTC
CASSTRVGANVLTF
>.|TRBV18|.|TRBJ1-2
TGTGCCAGCTCACCACCGTTTCCCGGGAACTATGGCTACACCTTC
CASSPPFPGNYGYTF
>.|TRBV21-1|.|TRBJ2-5
TGTGCCAGCGTGACTAGTAAAGAGACCCAGTACTTC
CASVTSKETQYF
>.|TRBV7-9|.|TRBJ2-5
TGTGCCACCTCCGCCGCCGGAGGGACCCAGTACTTC
CATSAAGGTQYF
>.|TRBV30|.|TRBJ2-2
TGTGCCTGCACCTCGGGACGGGGGCGAATATCGAACACCGGGGAGCTGTTTTTT
CACTSGRGRISNTGELFF
>.|TRBV5-1|.|TRBJ2-1
TGCGCCAGCGCCGAGGGGAGCTCCTACAATGAGCAGTTCTTC
CASAEGSSYNEQFF
>.|TRBV6-5|.|TRBJ2-3
TGTGCCAGCAGTGCCCGACTAGAGAGCACAGATACGCAGTATTTT
CASSARLESTDTQYF
>.|TRBV20-1|.|TRBJ2-2
TGCAGTGCTAGCAACCAGGGGGGGGCCGGGGAGCTGTTTTTT
CSASNQGGAGELFF
>.|TRBV27|.|TRBJ2-5
TGTGCCAGCAGACCTGAGCGGATACAAGAGACCCAGTACTTC
CASRPERIQETQYF
>.|TRBV29-1|.|TRBJ2-7
TGCAGCGTTGCACCGGGACAAGACTACGAGCAGTACTTC
CSVAPGQDYEQYF
>.|TRBV20-1|once|TRBJ2-7
TGCAGTGCTAGTCCCGGGGGTCATAACGAGCAGTACTTC
CSASPGGHNEQYF
>.|TRBV28|.|TRBJ2-2
TGTGCCAGCAGTCCGGGACAGAACACCGGGGAGCTGTTTTTT
CASSPGQNTGELFF
>.|TRBV3-1|.|TRBJ2-2
TGTGCCAGCAGCCAAATCTACGGGAGCCGGGAGCTGTTTTTT
CASSQIYGSRELFF
>.|TRBV11-2|few|TRBJ2-3
TGTGCCAGCACCTACACTAGCACAGATACGCAGTATTTT
CASTYTSTDTQYF
>.|TRBV29-1|.|TRBJ1-1
TGCAGCGTTGATAGACAGATGAACACTGAAGCTTTCTTT
CSVDRQMNTEAFF
>.|TRBV5-1|once|TRBJ2-1
TGCGCCAGCAGCTTGTCGCAGGGTTACAATGAGCAGTTCTTC
CASSLSQGYNEQFF
>TRBD1|TRBV4-2|.|TRBJ1-4
TGTGCCAGCAGCCTCACCGCACCGGGACAGCCAGATGAAAAACTGTTTTTT
CASSLTAPGQPDEKLFF
>TRBD1|TRBV20-1|.|TRBJ2-7
TGCAGTGCTAGAGATGTCGGACAGGCCCCTAACCCCTCCTACGAGCAGTACTTC
CSARDVGQAPNPSYEQYF
>.|TRBV30|.|TRBJ2-3
TGTGCCTGGGGTAGGGGGGTGAGCACAGATACGCAGTATTTT
CAWGRGVSTDTQYF
>.|TRBV20-1|.|TRBJ2-1
TGCAGTGCTAGACGGGACAATGAGCAGTTCTTC
CSARRDNEQFF
>.|TRBV4-2|.|TRBJ1-6
TGTGCCAGCAGCCAAGAGGAGGGTTTAGGCCCCTATAATTCACCCCTCCACTTT
CASSQEEGLGPYNSPLHF
>TRBD1|TRBV12-3/TRBV12-4|.|TRBJ1-1
TGTGCCAGCAAACAGGGGGGGAACACTGAAGCTTTCTTT
CASKQGGNTEAFF